This T cell receptor (beta chain) was captured in a study of technical replicates of blood from a handful of donors. The germline CDR1 and CDR2 sequences are SGHTA and FQGNSA. V shed 5 bases and J shed 6 bases, with 11 bases lying between them. The CDR3 length is 13 residues. Libraries were prepared by immunoSEQ multiplex PCR; TCRdb keeps only in-frame clonotypes and omits some of them. The top ten clones hold 0.2% to 0.3% of a sample with about 73,000 clones, about 92% of them seen once. This chain uses TRBV7-2 with TRBJ1-5, with a possible D match to TRBD1 (6 bases). Sequenced input: T cells isolated from PBMCs. The source of this sequence is a human donor in good health. CDR3 nucleotide sequence: TGTGCCAGCAGCACCCAAGGGGGTCAGCCCCAGCATTTT. Its protein is CASSTQGGQPQHF.